This passage covers 31 T cell receptor beta chains from one sample sequenced in a study of CD8+ T cells in alopecia areata. Reverse transcribed after extraction, RNA yielded cDNA as the sequencing template. TCRdb's table, derived via immunoSEQ multiplex PCR, lists solely in-frame clones and lacks some. The sample lists 150,000 to 200,000 clones; approximately 59% were seen once. Sample: CD4+ T cells sorted from blood, taken at week 0. The receptors shown here come from a human donor with alopecia areata.

V and J are TRBV19 and TRBJ1-6; TRBD1 matches at 7 bases. CDR3 size: 12 residues. Per the germline V gene, CDR1 is LNHDA and CDR2 is SQIVND (reference sequence). Losses at the gene ends were 8 bases for V and 12 bases for J; bases not matched to a gene: 7. This CDR3 reads CASQRQGLPLHF. The DNA of the CDR3 is TGTGCCAGTCAACGACAGGGTTTACCCCTCCACTTT. The variable domain in full, with the rest retrieved from reference TRBV19 and TRBJ1-6, is DGGITQSPKYLFRKEGQNVTLSCEQNLNHDAMYWYRQDPGQGLRLIYYSQIVNDFQKGDIAEGYSVSREKKESFPLTVTSAQKNPTAFYLCASQRQGLPLHFGNGTRLTVT.

The V and J genes are TRBV18 and TRBJ1-1; 9 bases align to TRBD1. Germline trimming cut 6 bases from V and 3 bases from J; bases unmatched to any gene: 11. This CDR3 spans 16 amino acids. CDR1 and CDR2 (germline): KGHSH, LQKENI. The DNA for the CDR3 is TGTGCCAGCTCCCCCGGGACAGGGCTTGTGTACACTGAAGCTTTCTTT. This gives the protein CASSPGTGLVYTEAFF.

The chain combines TRBV2 with TRBJ2-3, with 7 nucleotides matching TRBD1. With 6 bases clipped from V and 5 bases from J, the junction kept 2 bases outside the gene matches. The germline CDR1 and CDR2 sequences are SNHLY and FYNNEI. The length of the CDR3 is 12 residues. CDR3: CASRTGIDTQYF. For the CDR3, the DNA is TGTGCCAGCAGGACAGGGATAGATACGCAGTATTTT.

This chain joins TRBV5-1 and TRBJ2-7; D uncertain. V was clipped by 0 bases and J by 7 bases, with 8 bases between them. This CDR3 spans 12 amino acids. Germline CDR1 and CDR2: SGHRS and YFSETQ. This CDR3 is CASSLDGWEQYF. Here the CDR3 DNA reads TGCGCCAGCAGCTTGGACGGGTGGGAGCAGTACTTC. Together with reference TRBV5-1 and TRBJ2-7, the CDR3 gives the full variable domain: KAGVTQTPRYLIKTRGQQVTLSCSPISGHRSVSWYQQTPGQGLQFLFEYFSETQRNKGNFPGRFSGRQFSNSRSEMNVSTLELGDSALYLCASSLDGWEQYFGPGTRLTVT.

The V and J genes are TRBV25-1 and TRBJ1-5; 8 bases are a match to TRBD1. J was trimmed by 4 bases and V by 8 bases; bases with no gene match: 7. CDR3 length equals 14 residues. Germline CDR1 reads MGHDK; CDR2 reads SYGVNS. CDR3 DNA sequence: TGTGCCAGCGGACAGGGAGTAGGAAATCAGCCCCAGCATTTT. Protein sequence: CASGQGVGNQPQHF.

The gene calls are TRBV29-1 and TRBJ1-1; D is perhaps TRBD1 (5 bases). Per germline, CDR1 SQVTM and CDR2 ANQGSEA. The CDR3 loop spans 11 amino acids. Trimming took 8 bases from V and 4 from J, leaving 11 bases between them. CDR3 coding DNA: TGCAGCACTCGGGGGGGCACTGAAGCTTTCTTT. Its protein product is CSTRGGTEAFF. The variable domain in full, with the rest retrieved from reference TRBV29-1 and TRBJ1-1, is SAVISQKPSRDICQRGTSLTIQCQVDSQVTMMFWYRQQPGQSLTLIATANQGSEATYESGFVIDKFPISRPNLTFSTLTVSNMSPEDSSIYLCSTRGGTEAFFGQGTRLTVV.

V and J are TRBV29-1 and TRBJ2-5, with D unclear. This CDR3 has 12 amino acids. Between the trimmed V and J ends, which lost 3 bases and 2 bases, there was a span of 7 bases. CDR1 is SQVTM, CDR2 ANQGSEA, per germline. CDR3 region: CSVDFQQETQYF. The CDR3 bases are TGCAGCGTTGATTTTCAGCAAGAGACCCAGTACTTC.

This clone was seen a handful of times. The chain links TRBV6-5 to TRBJ2-5; the D gene is possibly TRBD1 (6 bases). The CDR3 consists of 16 residues. Trimming took off 4 bases at V and 5 bases at J, with 20 bases between the two ends. The germline gives CDR1 MNHEY, CDR2 SVGAGI. The CDR3 region has the DNA TGTGCCAGCAGTTTCATGACACGAGGGGGTCTGGAGACCCAGTACTTC. It specifies CASSFMTRGGLETQYF.

This clone has just a few counts. The chain is built from TRBV10-3 and TRBJ1-2, with D possibly being TRBD1 (5 bases). Germline V gene sequence: CDR1 ENHRY, CDR2 SYGVKD. CDR3 length equals 13 residues. Deletions cut 4 bases from V and 4 bases from J, with 10 bases between. CDR3 nucleotides: TGTGCCATCAGTGCTGGGGGAGGCTATGGCTACACCTTC. Translating gives CAISAGGGYGYTF.

The rearrangement links TRBV7-8 to TRBJ1-5; D gene uncertain. Germline lookup yields CDR1 SGHVS and CDR2 FQNEAQ. This CDR3 has 13 residues. Trimming took off 1 base at V and 6 bases at J, with 7 bases between the two ends. DNA of the CDR3: TGTGCCAGCAGCTTAGGGCGGGCTCAGCCCCAGCATTTT. This encodes CASSLGRAQPQHF.

This chain connects TRBV4-1 to TRBJ1-6; no clear D. The CDR3 consists of 17 residues. Germline CDR1 is MGHRA and CDR2 is YSYEKL. With 0 bases removed from V and 0 bases from J, the gap between germline ends came to 9 bases. The CDR3 loop reads CASSQDWMSSYNSPLHF. Here the CDR3 DNA reads TGCGCCAGCAGCCAAGATTGGATGAGCTCCTATAATTCACCCCTCCACTTT.

The table lists this clone with a few counts. The V call is TRBV29-1, the J call TRBJ1-1; D gene ambiguous. Germline V lookup: CDR1 SQVTM, CDR2 ANQGSEA. The V gene lost 4 bases and the J gene lost 0 bases, with 3 bases spanning the gap. This CDR3 is 11 amino acids long. The CDR3 spells CSVVLNTEAFF. CDR3 coding DNA: TGCAGCGTTGTACTGAACACTGAAGCTTTCTTT.

This chain joins TRBV7-9 and TRBJ1-5, with D tentatively TRBD1 (6 bases). Trimming stripped 10 bases from V and 1 base from J, with 11 bases between. The CDR3 runs to 13 residues. Germline CDR1 and CDR2: SEHNR and FQNEAQ (reference sequence). The CDR3 spells CAIQGKSNQPQHF. Here the CDR3 DNA reads TGTGCCATCCAGGGGAAGAGCAATCAGCCCCAGCATTTT.

The chain carries TRBV19 and TRBJ1-6; D uncertain. CDR1 LNHDA and CDR2 SQIVND come from the germline V gene (reference sequence). Trimming left V 6 bases short and J 1 base short, with 19 bases between. The length of the CDR3 is 18 residues. The CDR3, as DNA: TGTGCCAGTAGAAATGAGGTTTTGGGGAATTCCTATAATTCACCCCTCCACTTT. Protein product: CASRNEVLGNSYNSPLHF.

This chain joins TRBV14 and TRBJ2-5, with a possible D match to TRBD2 (5 bases). The germline V and J ends were trimmed by 1 base and 1 base, with 7 bases remaining between them. CDR1 is SGHDN, CDR2 FVKESK, per germline. The CDR3 extends over 14 amino acids. CDR3 sequence (DNA): TGTGCCAGCAGCCAAGTAGGGAGCCAAGAGACCCAGTACTTC. It encodes CASSQVGSQETQYF.

The genes are TRBV11-1 and TRBJ2-5; unclear D gene. V lost 3 bases to trimming and J lost 5 bases, with 16 bases between them. This CDR3 has 15 amino acids. Germline CDR1 and CDR2: SGHAT and FQDESV (reference sequence). The CDR3 DNA follows: TGTGCCAGCAGCTTGTCGACTTCTCGGTGGGAGACCCAGTACTTC. Amino acids: CASSLSTSRWETQYF.

This chain uses TRBV29-1 with TRBJ1-4; D is perhaps TRBD1 (6 bases). V lost 4 bases and J 7 bases, leaving 13 bases between the germline ends. CDR1 is SQVTM, CDR2 ANQGSEA, per germline. CDR3 length: 13 residues. The CDR3 spells CSVAVNRVEKLFF. CDR3 in DNA: TGCAGCGTTGCCGTTAACAGGGTTGAAAAACTGTTTTTT.

To note about this clone: Other nucleotide sequences from this sample produce the same CDR3. The V and J genes are TRBV30 and TRBJ2-2; D gene unclear. CDR1 GTSNPN and CDR2 SVGIG come from the germline V gene (reference sequence). The CDR3 is 11 residues long. V lost 3 bases to trimming and J lost 5 bases, with 4 bases between them. The CDR3, as DNA: TGTGCCTGGAGGGGTACCGGGGAGCTGTTTTTT. Amino acid sequence: CAWRGTGELFF.

This rearrangement joins TRBV30 to TRBJ2-3; D not resolved. Deletions cut 1 base from V and 0 bases from J, with 11 bases between. The CDR3 is made up of 15 amino acids. Germline V lookup: CDR1 GTSNPN, CDR2 SVGIG (reference sequence). The CDR3 DNA is TGTGCCTGGAGTGGGCTAACCTCGAGCACAGATACGCAGTATTTT. Encoded protein: CAWSGLTSSTDTQYF.

V and J are TRBV4-1 and TRBJ2-2; D ambiguous. This CDR3 contains 12 residues. CDR1 is MGHRA and CDR2 is YSYEKL in the germline V gene. Trimming removed 4 bases from V and 6 bases from J, with 6 bases in between. In DNA form, the CDR3 reads TGCGCCAGCAGCCCCCGTGCCGGGGAGCTGTTTTTT. As protein: CASSPRAGELFF.

CDR3 coding DNA: TGCAGCGCCCGCGACTACGTCTATGGCTACACCTTC. This codes for CSARDYVYGYTF. V gene TRBV29-1 combines with J gene TRBJ1-2, with D hard to call. Trimming took 7 bases from V and 4 from J, leaving 13 bases between them. This CDR3 is 12 amino acids long. Germline values: CDR1 SQVTM, CDR2 ANQGSEA.

This chain links TRBV9 with TRBJ1-1; possibly TRBD1 for D (5 bases). CDR1 and CDR2 (germline): SGDLS, YYNGEE. The CDR3 consists of 14 residues. The V gene lost 3 bases and the J gene lost 2 bases, with 11 bases spanning the gap. The CDR3 reads CASSEGRTNTEAFF. CDR3 nucleotide sequence: TGTGCCAGCAGCGAGGGACGGACTAACACTGAAGCTTTCTTT.

The V and J genes are TRBV9 and TRBJ2-7; 7 bases match TRBD1. In germline, CDR1 is SGDLS, CDR2 YYNGEE. Germline trimming cut 1 base from V and 2 bases from J; bases unmatched to any gene: 3. This CDR3 is built from 14 residues. CDR3 protein: CASSVTGTAYEQYF. The CDR3 region has the DNA TGTGCCAGCAGCGTAACCGGGACAGCCTACGAGCAGTACTTC.

The rearrangement links TRBV29-1 to TRBJ2-4, with TRBD2 matching over 9 bases. This CDR3 is built from 13 residues. Germline V gives CDR1 SQVTM, CDR2 ANQGSEA. V trimming: 7 bases; J trimming: 8 bases; junction bases outside the gene matches: 9. The CDR3 bases are TGCAGCGCCGAACCACTAGCGGGCTACATTCAGTACTTC. Protein sequence: CSAEPLAGYIQYF.

The chain combines TRBV4-1 with TRBJ1-2; D not resolved. CDR1 is MGHRA and CDR2 is YSYEKL in the germline V gene. V was trimmed by 2 bases and J by 2 bases, leaving 12 bases between them. The CDR3 consists of 15 residues. The CDR3 loop reads CASSQLAAGNYGYTF. The CDR3 DNA reads as TGCGCCAGCAGCCAACTTGCCGCCGGGAACTATGGCTACACCTTC.

This chain uses TRBV29-1 with TRBJ1-2; TRBD1 might be the D (6 bases). CDR3 length: 12 residues. Germline CDR1 SQVTM, CDR2 ANQGSEA. V lost 5 bases, J lost 3 bases, and 10 bases lay in between. The CDR3 DNA follows: TGCAGCGTTACAGGGAGGGACTATGGCTACACCTTC. Its protein product is CSVTGRDYGYTF.

The V gene is TRBV30, the J gene TRBJ1-5; D remains ambiguous. CDR3 length: 12 amino acids. Per the germline V gene, CDR1 is GTSNPN and CDR2 is SVGIG (reference sequence). V lost 3 bases, J lost 7 bases, and 10 bases lay in between. CDR3 nucleotide sequence: TGTGCCTGGAGCGCGGGAGGGCAGCCCCAGCATTTT. The encoded protein is CAWSAGGQPQHF.

This clone was counted only a few times. The chain recombines TRBV5-1 with TRBJ2-7, with D unclear. Trimming stripped 0 bases from V and 4 bases from J, with 14 bases between. Per germline, CDR1 SGHRS and CDR2 YFSETQ. The CDR3 covers 15 residues. In DNA form, the CDR3 reads TGCGCCAGCAGCTTGGAGATGGGTCGAACTTACGAGCAGTACTTC. This encodes CASSLEMGRTYEQYF. Full variable domain (rest looked up from reference TRBV5-1 and TRBJ2-7): KAGVTQTPRYLIKTRGQQVTLSCSPISGHRSVSWYQQTPGQGLQFLFEYFSETQRNKGNFPGRFSGRQFSNSRSEMNVSTLELGDSALYLCASSLEMGRTYEQYFGPGTRLTVT.

This clone is a singleton in its sample. The V call is TRBV29-1, the J call TRBJ2-6; tentatively, D is TRBD1 or TRBD2 (5 bases each). V gave up 6 bases and J gave up 0 bases, with 12 bases separating them. CDR1 and CDR2 from the germline V gene are SQVTM and ANQGSEA. The CDR3 is made up of 15 amino acids. The CDR3 region has the DNA TGCAGCGTGAGGGGCCCGAGCTCTGGGGCCAACGTCCTGACTTTC. Its protein is CSVRGPSSGANVLTF.

The chain has TRBV29-1 and TRBJ2-5, with D perhaps TRBD1 or TRBD2 (7 bases each). CDR3 length: 14 amino acids. The V end was cut by 3 bases, the J end by 5 bases, with 16 bases between. CDR1 is SQVTM, CDR2 ANQGSEA, per germline. CDR3 in amino acids: CSVDPTQGGETQYF. CDR3 DNA sequence: TGCAGCGTTGATCCCACGCAGGGGGGGGAGACCCAGTACTTC.

The chain employs TRBV5-1 and TRBJ2-3; D not certain. Trimming stripped 3 bases from V and 5 bases from J, with 7 bases between. The CDR3 has 12 residues. Per germline, CDR1 SGHRS and CDR2 YFSETQ. The CDR3 DNA is TGCGCCAGCAGCTCAGAGGTAGATACGCAGTATTTT. Protein: CASSSEVDTQYF.